Below are 15 T cell receptor beta chains sequenced from a single sample in a study of regulatory T cells in long-lasting Graves disease listed by TCRdb under 2021. RNA was extracted from PBMCs in TRIzol for both TCR sequencing and RNA sequencing. TCRdb handled the public reads itself, with Q25 trimming in fastp and clone calling in MiXCR, and kept productive beta chains. Rows are combined by CDR3 protein, so each entry shows the most common genes and DNA. In this sample the table shows hundreds of distinct CDR3 sequences, around 57% of which occur a single time. The ten most abundant clones make up around 50% of the sample. The sequencing used peripheral blood mononuclear cells (PBMCs), collected with antithyroid drug treatment, in newly diagnosed or persistent Graves disease (not recorded which). All receptors derive from a female donor with Graves disease. Donor details come from another sample of the same person, matched by shared clones.

The sample holds a few counts of this clonotype. The chain joins TRBV20-1 to TRBJ2-1; D remains ambiguous. Germline V gene lookup returns CDR1 DFQATT and CDR2 SNEGSKA (reference sequence). V was trimmed by 0 bases and J by 3 bases, leaving 6 bases between them. The CDR3 runs 13 residues. CDR3 in amino acids: CSARDLYYNEQFF. In DNA form, the CDR3 reads TGCAGTGCTAGAGACCTATACTACAATGAGCAGTTCTTC.

V usage is TRBV10-2 and J usage is TRBJ2-3; D is uncertain. The V gene lost 7 bases and the J gene lost 1 base, with 12 bases spanning the gap. The CDR3 runs 14 residues. Germline assignment: CDR1 WSHSY and CDR2 SAAADI. This chain's CDR3 is CASTTQWRTDTQYF. The CDR3 nucleotides read TGCGCCAGCACCACTCAGTGGCGCACAGATACGCAGTATTTT.

This clonotype was detected only a few times. The V call is TRBV19, the J call TRBJ1-2; D is perhaps TRBD1 (6 bases). The V end was cut by 1 base, the J end by 4 bases, with 7 bases between. The CDR3 spans 13 residues. Looked up from germline, CDR1 is LNHDA and CDR2 is SQIVND (reference sequence). The CDR3 DNA is TGTGCCAGTAGTATAGCACAGGGCTATGGCTACACCTTC. Translated: CASSIAQGYGYTF.

The chain joins TRBV13 to TRBJ1-3; TRBD1 is a possible D gene (6 bases). Between the trimmed V and J ends, which lost 3 bases and 0 bases, there was a span of 9 bases. The V gene's germline CDR1 is PRHDT and CDR2 FYEKMQ (reference sequence). The CDR3 totals 15 residues. CDR3 DNA sequence: TGTGCCAGCAGCTTGAGGACAGCCTCTGGAAACACCATATATTTT. It specifies CASSLRTASGNTIYF.

The chain links TRBV29-1 to TRBJ2-7; maybe TRBD2 (7 bases). V gave up 5 bases and J gave up 3 bases, with 14 bases separating them. Germline V gene lookup returns CDR1 SQVTM and CDR2 ANQGSEA. The CDR3 length is 13 residues. In nucleotides, the CDR3 is TGCAGCGTTACAGGGCGGGGGAGCTACGAGCAGTACTTC. Its translation is CSVTGRGSYEQYF.

This clonotype has only a few counts. The chain recombines TRBV2 with TRBJ2-2; D might be TRBD2 (6 bases). CDR1 and CDR2 (germline): SNHLY, FYNNEI. V was cut by 6 bases and J by 4 bases, with 18 bases left in between. This CDR3 region has 16 residues. The CDR3 loop is CASSTPGLGATGELFF. The CDR3, as DNA: TGTGCCAGCAGCACCCCGGGACTGGGCGCCACCGGGGAGCTGTTTTTT. Supplemented by reference TRBV2 and TRBJ2-2, the full variable domain reads EPEVTQTPSHQVTQMGQEVILRCVPISNHLYFYWYRQILGQKVEFLVSFYNNEISEKSEIFDDQFSVERPDGSNFTLKIRSTKLEDSAMYFCASSTPGLGATGELFFGEGSRLTVL.

V and J are TRBV20-1 and TRBJ1-4; 9 nucleotides line up with TRBD1. CDR3 size: 15 residues. CDR1 is DFQATT, CDR2 SNEGSKA, per germline (reference sequence). Trimming removed 2 bases from V and 8 bases from J; junction bases left unmatched: 9. In nucleotides, the CDR3 is TGCAGTGCTAGAACCCCCGGGACAGGGTCGGAAAAACTGTTTTTT. This sequence encodes CSARTPGTGSEKLFF.

This chain uses TRBV28 with TRBJ2-7, with D unresolved. Between the trimmed V and J ends, which lost 5 bases and 4 bases, there was a span of 15 bases. The CDR3 contains 14 residues. Germline CDR1 reads MDHEN; CDR2 reads SYDVKM. CDR3 residues: CASSPVGSPYEQYF. The DNA of the CDR3 is TGTGCCAGCAGTCCAGTAGGTTCCCCGTACGAGCAGTACTTC.

V gene TRBV11-2 combines with J gene TRBJ1-5; D is unresolved. The germline gives CDR1 SGHAT, CDR2 FQNNGV. V was cut by 2 bases and J by 7 bases, with 15 bases left in between. The CDR3 is 15 amino acids. The CDR3 DNA follows: TGTGCCAGCAGCTTATATTCGGGGTCAGAGCAGCCCCAGCATTTT. Its protein is CASSLYSGSEQPQHF.

V is TRBV27 and J is TRBJ2-5; TRBD1 might be the D (6 bases). Between the trimmed V and J ends, which lost 5 bases and 7 bases, there was a span of 17 bases. Germline assignment: CDR1 MNHEY and CDR2 SMNVEV (reference sequence). The CDR3 consists of 14 residues. CDR3 DNA sequence: TGTGCCAGCAGTCTCAGGGGCGCGTTTTCGACCCAGTACTTC. It specifies CASSLRGAFSTQYF.

J is TRBJ1-2 and V is TRBV5-1, with TRBD1 as a possible D gene (5 bases). This CDR3 comprises 13 residues. Trimming took 4 bases from V and 4 from J, leaving 11 bases between them. The germline V gene encodes CDR1 SGHRS and CDR2 YFSETQ. The CDR3 here is CASSPTEGYGYTF. CDR3 DNA: TGCGCCAGCAGCCCGACAGAGGGCTATGGCTACACCTTC.

The chain carries TRBV24-1 and TRBJ2-3; a weak D match, TRBD2 (5 bases). The V gene lost 0 bases and the J gene lost 5 bases, with 11 bases spanning the gap. The CDR3 runs to 15 residues. CDR1 and CDR2 from the germline V gene are KGHDR and SFDVKD. The CDR3 DNA is TGTGCCACCAGTGATTTGCAAATCGCGGGAGATACGCAGTATTTT. Residues: CATSDLQIAGDTQYF.

J is TRBJ2-3 and V is TRBV5-1, with D uncertain. The CDR3 sequence is 14 residues long. Germline CDR1 reads SGHRS; CDR2 reads YFSETQ. V was clipped by 1 base and J by 2 bases, with 8 bases between them. This CDR3 reads CASSLKWDTDTQYF. Written as DNA, the CDR3 is TGCGCCAGCAGCTTGAAATGGGACACAGATACGCAGTATTTT.

The CDR3 DNA sequence: TGTGCCATCACTAAGGGGGCGGACTATGGCTACACCTTC. Its protein product is CAITKGADYGYTF. This rearrangement joins TRBV10-3 to TRBJ1-2; 7 positions agree with TRBD1. The CDR3 length is 13 residues. Looked up from germline, CDR1 is ENHRY and CDR2 is SYGVKD. After removal of 7 bases from V and 3 bases from J, the junction contained 5 bases not matched to a gene.

The V call is TRBV20-1, the J call TRBJ2-1, with D maybe TRBD1 (5 bases). V lost 6 bases and J lost 8, with 20 bases in between. This CDR3 region has 14 residues. Germline-derived CDR1 and CDR2 are DFQATT and SNEGSKA (reference sequence). CDR3 residues: CSAQGVYSADEQFF. CDR3 coding DNA: TGCAGTGCCCAAGGGGTGTACTCTGCGGATGAGCAGTTCTTC.